This is a list of T cell receptor beta chains from one sample in a study of shared clonotypes between healthy human individuals. Assay: immunoSEQ multiplex PCR; the TCRdb copy retains only in-frame clones and omits some. Of some 2 million clones in the sample, about 95% are singletons; the top ten hold around 1.1%. Material: naive CD8+ T cells sorted from blood. The receptor source for this set is a man between 18 and 35 years old in good health. Both conserved end residues are trimmed from each CDR3. Fields, in order: J gene, V gene, clone size, CDR3 protein. Only some rows state a clone size, as once, few, many or a class for expanded clones.

TRBJ1-5 TRBV27 NA ASSLTGVDQPQH
TRBJ1-1 TRBV28 NA ASSYTHEAF
TRBJ2-3 TRBV13 NA ASSLLYSTDTQY
TRBJ1-1 TRBV9 NA ASSVDGMAEAF
TRBJ2-7 TRBV5-1 NA ASSLGGSSYEQY
TRBJ2-7 TRBV19 few ASRLGQGKYEQY
TRBJ2-7 TRBV11-2 once ASSPTAYEQY
TRBJ1-6 TRBV4-1 NA ASSADRVESYNSPLH
TRBJ1-4 TRBV4-3 NA ASSQDGGEGEKLF
TRBJ1-2 TRBV7-2 once ASSLGRGDYGYT
TRBJ1-1 TRBV19 NA ASSIQGDRNTEAF
TRBJ2-1 TRBV11-2 NA ASSFRKGNEQF
TRBJ1-4 TRBV28 once ASSGTVDEKLF
TRBJ2-7 TRBV7-2 NA ASSLVLSGAAYEQY
TRBJ2-5 TRBV6-5 NA ASSYGAGRGDQY
TRBJ2-7 TRBV18 NA ASSPPGQGISGDPYEQY
TRBJ2-7 TRBV5-1 NA ASSLVGGSSYEQY
TRBJ2-7 TRBV5-6 NA ASSQGQMGVYEQY
TRBJ1-1 TRBV7-9 NA ASSSAAGTLNTEAF
TRBJ2-7 TRBV7-8 once ASSSRGTGLTYEQY
TRBJ1-5 TRBV19 NA ASSGDGYNQPQH
TRBJ1-5 TRBV7-9 NA ASSSRDSSNQPQH
TRBJ1-6 TRBV6-1 NA ASRGTGTANSPLH
TRBJ2-3 TRBV27 NA ASSLWGQGELTDTQY
TRBJ2-5 TRBV27 NA ASSPIDRSETQY
TRBJ2-7 TRBV4-1 NA ASSQVTGAPYEQY
TRBJ2-7 TRBV6-5 NA ASSTIPSSYEQY
TRBJ2-2 TRBV6-1 once ASREWDRVYSKTGELF
TRBJ2-7 TRBV7-2 once ASSHGLAGGAFIYEQY
TRBJ1-3 TRBV6-1 NA ASSDWAGSGNTIY
TRBJ1-1 TRBV5-6 NA ASARTGDTEAF
TRBJ2-7 TRBV7-8 NA ASSLGGTGARIGY
TRBJ1-6 TRBV11-2 NA ASSTSPRGSPLH
TRBJ2-3 TRBV10-1 NA ASSESEEEISTDTQY
TRBJ1-6 TRBV7-9 NA ASSFGASYNSPLH
TRBJ2-3 TRBV29-1 NA SLGLVNTDTQY
TRBJ2-7 TRBV5-4 NA ASSPGLAPYEQY
TRBJ1-2 TRBV29-1 NA SVVTETNYGYT
TRBJ1-6 TRBV5-4 NA ASRATYNSPLH
TRBJ2-7 TRBV30 NA AWGWGLYEQY
TRBJ1-1 TRBV4-1 NA ASRGGSWNTEAF
TRBJ2-7 TRBV27 NA ASSSTPGTPVSHEQY
TRBJ1-5 TRBV11-2 NA ASSLGTTVSQPQH
TRBJ2-3 TRBV28 NA ASSPEGLAIYTDTQY
TRBJ2-2 TRBV4-3 once ASSQDVIRFRLNTGELF
TRBJ2-7 TRBV4-1 once ASSQDQNYEQY
TRBJ2-2 TRBV13 NA ASSSGLRVITGELF
TRBJ2-7 TRBV7-9 NA ASSPGLHNEQY
TRBJ2-7 TRBV30 NA AWSRDNYEQY
TRBJ2-7 TRBV29-1 NA SVATGPHEQY
TRBJ1-5 TRBV6-1 NA ASSGEGNLSNQPQH
TRBJ2-7 TRBV29-1 NA SVGPPGQAYEQY
TRBJ2-1 TRBV27 NA ASSSTNREDEQF
TRBJ2-7 TRBV4-1 NA ASSQAGLGEQY
TRBJ1-2 TRBV6-5 NA ASSFGQRNYGYT
TRBJ2-7 TRBV27 NA ASSSLPTDFYEQY
TRBJ2-1 TRBV30 NA AWTGSWGDGQF